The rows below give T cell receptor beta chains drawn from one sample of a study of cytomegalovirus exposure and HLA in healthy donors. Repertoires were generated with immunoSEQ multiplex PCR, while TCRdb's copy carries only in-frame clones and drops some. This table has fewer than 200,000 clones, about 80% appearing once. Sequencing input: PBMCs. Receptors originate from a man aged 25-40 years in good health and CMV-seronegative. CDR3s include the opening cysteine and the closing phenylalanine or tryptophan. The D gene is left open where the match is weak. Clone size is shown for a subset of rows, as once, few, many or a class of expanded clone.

CDR3 protein: CASRDPGQGFEQYF
CDR3 DNA: TGTGCCAGCAGAGACCCGGGACAGGGGTTCGAGCAGTACTTC
clone size: .
D gene: TRBD1
V gene: TRBV6-1
J gene: TRBJ2-7

CDR3 protein: CAWSRGGTGELFF
CDR3 DNA: TGTGCCTGGAGCCGGGGGGGCACCGGGGAGCTGTTTTTT
clone size: .
D gene: TRBD2
V gene: TRBV30
J gene: TRBJ2-2

CDR3 protein: CASSSPSSGANVLTF
CDR3 DNA: TGTGCCAGCAGCTCCCCTAGCTCTGGGGCCAACGTCCTGACTTTC
clone size: .
D gene: .
V gene: TRBV11-2
J gene: TRBJ2-6

CDR3 protein: CASSVGAGGGDTQYF
CDR3 DNA: TGTGCCAGCAGTGTTGGAGCGGGAGGAGGGGATACGCAGTATTTT
clone size: few
D gene: TRBD2
V gene: TRBV2
J gene: TRBJ2-3

CDR3 protein: CASSIGTSRTDTQYF
CDR3 DNA: TGTGCCAGCAGCATAGGGACTAGCAGGACAGATACGCAGTATTTT
clone size: .
D gene: TRBD2
V gene: TRBV7-3
J gene: TRBJ2-3

CDR3 protein: CASSPLGLGEKLFF
CDR3 DNA: TGTGCCAGCAGCCCGTTAGGACTGGGTGAAAAACTGTTTTTT
clone size: .
D gene: .
V gene: TRBV28
J gene: TRBJ1-4

CDR3 protein: CASSAVTNTGELFF
CDR3 DNA: TGTGCCAGCAGCGCGGTAACGAACACCGGGGAGCTGTTTTTT
clone size: .
D gene: .
V gene: TRBV9
J gene: TRBJ2-2

CDR3 protein: CASSILGTDLAKNIQYF
CDR3 DNA: TGTGCCAGTAGTATTCTTGGGACAGACTTAGCCAAAAACATTCAGTACTTC
clone size: .
D gene: TRBD1
V gene: TRBV19
J gene: TRBJ2-4

CDR3 protein: CASRATGQGAGYTF
CDR3 DNA: TGTGCCAGTAGGGCAACAGGACAGGGGGCTGGCTACACCTTC
clone size: .
D gene: TRBD1
V gene: TRBV19
J gene: TRBJ1-2

CDR3 protein: CASSLPAGNPRSYEQYF
CDR3 DNA: TGTGCCAGCAGCTTACCGGCGGGGAATCCTCGCTCCTACGAGCAGTACTTC
clone size: .
D gene: .
V gene: TRBV7-9
J gene: TRBJ2-7

CDR3 protein: CAWSVLRQGNFF
CDR3 DNA: TGTGCCTGGAGTGTACTCCGGCAGGGTAATTTCTTT
clone size: .
D gene: .
V gene: TRBV30
J gene: TRBJ1-1

CDR3 protein: CASSYSGQGGDTQYF
CDR3 DNA: TGTGCCAGCAGTTACTCGGGACAGGGCGGAGATACGCAGTATTTT
clone size: .
D gene: TRBD1
V gene: TRBV6-5
J gene: TRBJ2-3

CDR3 protein: CASSLDGKGTYEQYF
CDR3 DNA: TGTGCCAGCAGCTTAGATGGTAAGGGGACCTACGAGCAGTACTTC
clone size: .
D gene: .
V gene: TRBV11-3
J gene: TRBJ2-7

CDR3 protein: CASSQGHVYYNEQFF
CDR3 DNA: TGTGCCAGCAGCCAGGGACACGTCTACTACAATGAGCAGTTCTTC
clone size: .
D gene: .
V gene: TRBV5-6
J gene: TRBJ2-1

CDR3 protein: CASSYSGTGFYEQYF
CDR3 DNA: TGTGCCAGCAGTTACTCCGGGACAGGGTTTTACGAGCAGTACTTC
clone size: .
D gene: TRBD1
V gene: TRBV6-5
J gene: TRBJ2-7

CDR3 protein: CASSVGQGGYEQYF
CDR3 DNA: TGTGCCAGCAGCGTAGGTCAAGGGGGCTACGAGCAGTACTTC
clone size: .
D gene: .
V gene: TRBV9
J gene: TRBJ2-7

CDR3 protein: CASSLGSWGTDTQYF
CDR3 DNA: TGTGCCAGCAGCCTCGGGAGCTGGGGCACAGATACGCAGTATTTT
clone size: once
D gene: .
V gene: TRBV5-6
J gene: TRBJ2-3

CDR3 protein: CASSYRDRDNEQFF
CDR3 DNA: TGTGCCAGTAGTTATCGGGACAGAGACAATGAGCAGTTCTTC
clone size: .
D gene: TRBD1
V gene: TRBV6-6
J gene: TRBJ2-1

CDR3 protein: CASSVRMTGPYGYTF
CDR3 DNA: TGTGCCAGCAGTGTACGAATGACAGGGCCCTATGGCTACACCTTC
clone size: .
D gene: TRBD1
V gene: TRBV25-1
J gene: TRBJ1-2

CDR3 protein: CAISVTGTANEKLFF
CDR3 DNA: TGTGCCATCAGTGTAACCGGGACAGCTAATGAAAAACTGTTTTTT
clone size: .
D gene: TRBD1
V gene: TRBV10-3
J gene: TRBJ1-4

CDR3 protein: CASSPHELEQYF
CDR3 DNA: TGTGCCAGCAGCCCCCATGAGCTCGAGCAGTACTTC
clone size: .
D gene: .
V gene: TRBV7-8
J gene: TRBJ2-7

CDR3 protein: CASSPHAVGNTIYF
CDR3 DNA: TGTGCCAGCAGCCCCCATGCGGTTGGAAACACCATATATTTT
clone size: .
D gene: .
V gene: TRBV7-2
J gene: TRBJ1-3

CDR3 protein: CATSRGDTSYEQYF
CDR3 DNA: TGTGCCACCAGCAGAGGGGACACCTCCTACGAGCAGTACTTC
clone size: .
D gene: .
V gene: TRBV15
J gene: TRBJ2-7

CDR3 protein: CNVREQRNQPQHF
CDR3 DNA: TGCAACGTTAGGGAGCAGCGCAATCAACCCCAGCATTTT
clone size: .
D gene: .
V gene: TRBV29-1
J gene: TRBJ1-5

CDR3 protein: CASSPRTGPAYEQYF
CDR3 DNA: TGTGCCAGCAGCCCCAGGACAGGTCCAGCCTACGAGCAGTACTTC
clone size: .
D gene: TRBD1
V gene: TRBV7-9
J gene: TRBJ2-7

CDR3 protein: CACLGQGFTEAFF
CDR3 DNA: TGTGCCTGTCTCGGACAGGGATTCACTGAAGCTTTCTTT
clone size: .
D gene: TRBD1
V gene: TRBV30
J gene: TRBJ1-1

CDR3 protein: CASSIGGNTEAFF
CDR3 DNA: TGTGCCAGCTCAATCGGGGGAAACACTGAAGCTTTCTTT
clone size: .
D gene: .
V gene: TRBV18
J gene: TRBJ1-1

CDR3 protein: CASTPGFGTEAFF
CDR3 DNA: TGTGCCAGCACGCCAGGTTTTGGGACTGAAGCTTTCTTT
clone size: .
D gene: .
V gene: TRBV9
J gene: TRBJ1-1

CDR3 protein: CASSLVSGVRQPQHF
CDR3 DNA: TGTGCCAGCAGTTTGGTGTCCGGGGTTAGACAGCCCCAGCATTTT
clone size: .
D gene: .
V gene: TRBV28
J gene: TRBJ1-5

CDR3 protein: CASSIRGVNEQYF
CDR3 DNA: TGTGCCAGTAGTATCAGGGGTGTAAACGAGCAGTACTTC
clone size: .
D gene: .
V gene: TRBV19
J gene: TRBJ2-7

CDR3 protein: CASSFSASNQPQHF
CDR3 DNA: TGTGCCAGCAGTTTCAGTGCAAGCAATCAGCCCCAGCATTTT
clone size: .
D gene: .
V gene: TRBV2
J gene: TRBJ1-5

CDR3 protein: CASSQAGTSGSIAKNIQYF
CDR3 DNA: TGCGCCAGCAGCCAAGCCGGGACTAGCGGGAGTATAGCCAAAAACATTCAGTACTTC
clone size: .
D gene: TRBD2
V gene: TRBV4-3
J gene: TRBJ2-4

CDR3 protein: CASSLSSYEQYF
CDR3 DNA: TGTGCCAGCAGCTTGAGCTCCTACGAGCAGTACTTC
clone size: once
D gene: .
V gene: TRBV7-2
J gene: TRBJ2-7

CDR3 protein: CASKRGLAGNTGELFF
CDR3 DNA: TGTGCCAGCAAGCGAGGGCTAGCGGGGAACACCGGGGAGCTGTTTTTT
clone size: .
D gene: TRBD2
V gene: TRBV7-2
J gene: TRBJ2-2

CDR3 protein: CASSYRIAGDETQYF
CDR3 DNA: TGTGCCAGCAGTTACCGGATAGCGGGAGACGAGACCCAGTACTTC
clone size: .
D gene: TRBD2
V gene: TRBV6-5
J gene: TRBJ2-5

CDR3 protein: CAWRERGTDTQYF
CDR3 DNA: TGTGCCTGGAGGGAGCGGGGCACAGATACGCAGTATTTT
clone size: .
D gene: .
V gene: TRBV30
J gene: TRBJ2-3

CDR3 protein: CAWDYGRSEQYF
CDR3 DNA: TGTGCCTGGGATTATGGGAGGTCCGAGCAGTACTTC
clone size: once
D gene: .
V gene: TRBV30
J gene: TRBJ2-7

CDR3 protein: CASSYSGARNEKLFF
CDR3 DNA: TGTGCCAGCAGTTACTCGGGAGCCCGGAATGAAAAACTGTTTTTT
clone size: .
D gene: .
V gene: TRBV6-5
J gene: TRBJ1-4

CDR3 protein: CASSLRLAGYSGELFF
CDR3 DNA: TGTGCCAGCAGCTTACGCCTAGCGGGATATAGCGGGGAGCTGTTTTTT
clone size: once
D gene: TRBD2
V gene: TRBV11-2
J gene: TRBJ2-2

CDR3 protein: CASMPPGTGLRELFF
CDR3 DNA: TGCGCCAGCATGCCGCCCGGGACAGGGTTGAGGGAGCTGTTTTTT
clone size: once
D gene: TRBD1
V gene: TRBV5-1
J gene: TRBJ2-2

CDR3 protein: CASSTPGVEQYF
CDR3 DNA: TGCGCCAGCAGCACCCCAGGGGTCGAGCAGTACTTC
clone size: few
D gene: .
V gene: TRBV5-1
J gene: TRBJ2-7